This T cell receptor beta chain was retrieved from a study of OX40 agonist ivuxolimab in advanced cancers. Generated by immunoSEQ multiplex PCR, the TCRdb table keeps only in-frame clones and is missing some. The sample lists about 37,000 clones; around 85% were seen once. This CDR3 contains 13 residues. Germline loops: CDR1 MNHEY, CDR2 SVGAGI. V dropped 7 bases and J dropped 1 base, with 5 bases sitting between them. This receptor was obtained from an adult with an advanced solid tumor such as melanoma, head and neck, liver or kidney cancer. The rearrangement uses TRBV6-5 and TRBJ2-6; D ambiguous. The sample was CD4+ or CD8+ T cells sorted from blood, taken in a trial of the OX40 agonist ivuxolimab. CDR3: CASTWSGANVLTF. The CDR3 coding sequence is TGTGCCAGCACCTGGTCTGGGGCCAACGTCCTGACTTTC.